The T cell receptor beta chain under discussion was sequenced for a study of blood T cell repertoires in COVID-19. Study-wide background: Samples of COVID-19 (acute and convalescent) were obtained from the United States, Italy and Spain. Sample material is recorded as cDNA or gDNA derived from T cells, B-cell-depleted T cells, or PBMCs.

Using immunoSEQ multiplex PCR, the repertoire was profiled, and TCRdb retains in-frame clones only, with some absent. The data show under 450,000 clones, with 86% seen just once and 7.1% held by the top ten. The V end was cut by 7 bases, the J end by 6 bases, with 18 bases between. The CDR3 sequence is 14 residues long. The germline CDR1 and CDR2 sequences are LNHDA and SQIVND (reference sequence). The sequence was obtained from an older woman with COVID-19, enrolled during active disease. The chain combines TRBV19 with TRBJ1-2; D not certain. The material sequenced was peripheral blood. CDR3 protein: CASTTGLTAHGYTF. Here the CDR3 DNA reads TGTGCCAGTACTACGGGATTAACAGCCCATGGCTACACCTTC.